This record looks at one T cell receptor (beta chain) sequence and its context. No antigen is known for it. Germline CDR1 is MNHNY and CDR2 is SVGAGI (reference sequence). The CDR3 sequence is 16 residues long. With V trimmed by 4 bases and J by 0 bases, 5 bases remained unmatched. This entry is derived from a study of cytomegalovirus exposure and HLA in healthy donors. About the study: Early released data had tens of millions of unique TCRs, all coming from HLA-typed donors.

Notes on the study in general: When analyzed later, a missense DCLRE1C variant was found to be linked to TCR beta V- and J-gene trimming. Later analysis showed TCR association rates varying by HLA locus, highest for DRB1 and lowest for HLA-C.

The PCR employed 60 Vbeta primers together with 13 Jbeta primers. Some clones are missing from TCRdb's copy, which holds only in-frame ones; the method was immunoSEQ multiplex PCR. The sample has 90,000 to 140,000 clones; over 65% are singletons. Sequenced: PBMCs. This TCR was sampled from a man aged 35 to 55 in good health and CMV-seropositive. This chain uses TRBV6-6 with TRBJ2-1, with 8 bases lining up with TRBD2. The CDR3 coding sequence is TGTGCCAGCAGTTCGCTAGCGGGTCCCTCCTACAATGAGCAGTTCTTC. It codes for CASSSLAGPSYNEQFF.